This TCR beta chain is drawn from a study of T-cell reconstitution after alpha-beta-depleted transplantation in children. Study conclusions and caveats: Recipient T cells and thymic progenitors that survived were the source of the high TCRbeta diversity seen at day 60 in some patients. After transplant, at about two months, alpha-beta T cells were reportedly derived from several hundred expanded graft clones. T-cell counts and diversity at one year post-transplant came mainly from newly produced T cells.

The library targeted TCRbeta and was prepared with unique molecular identifiers. TCRdb reprocessed the PCR reads with MiXCR, giving one entry per CDR3 protein. The sample gives under 250,000 distinct CDR3 sequences, more than 20% of which show up once; 4% to 5.5% is in the top ten. A note on this clonotype: The antigen is undetermined.

Sample: PBMCs, mostly from graft donor cells, taken 360 days after TCRalphabeta/CD19-depleted stem cell transplant. This TCR was recovered from a female patient aged 2-10 years who had a stem cell transplant for congenital amegakaryocytic thrombocytopenia, so the T cells may come from the graft donor.

CDR3 nucleotides: TGTGCCAGCAGTTCACTCAGGGGGTCTCAAGAGACCCAGTACTTC. Protein: CASSSLRGSQETQYF. The chain carries TRBV6-2 or TRBV6-3 and TRBJ2-5; the match to TRBD1 covers 7 bases. V trimming: 4 bases; J trimming: 2 bases; junction bases outside the gene matches: 7. This CDR3 has 15 residues. Germline CDR1 MNHEY, CDR2 SVGEGT.